The sequence of this T cell receptor beta chain was determined in a study of response to subunit inactivated influenza vaccine. Whole-study results and caveats: Few additional T cells are recruited per seasonal influenza vaccination, authors suggested.

The sample holds a few counts of this clonotype. Antigen specificity is unknown. TCRdb re-called the RT-PCR reads with MiXCR, one entry per CDR3 protein. The repertoire holds about 610,000 distinct CDR3 sequences, with 11% to 15% as singletons. The receptor's source is a middle-aged man who received an inactivated influenza vaccine. This specimen was PBMCs from blood, taken roughly 12 days after vaccination.

This CDR3 reads CASSLGAGGLTGELFF. CDR3 nucleotide sequence: TGTGCCAGCAGCTTAGGTGCGGGAGGCCTTACCGGGGAGCTGTTTTTT. The chain has TRBV7-2 and TRBJ2-2; TRBD2 matches 8 bases. CDR3 length: 16 residues. V lost 1 base to trimming and J lost 5 bases; unmatched junction nucleotides: 6. From germline, CDR1 is SGHTA and CDR2 FQGNSA.